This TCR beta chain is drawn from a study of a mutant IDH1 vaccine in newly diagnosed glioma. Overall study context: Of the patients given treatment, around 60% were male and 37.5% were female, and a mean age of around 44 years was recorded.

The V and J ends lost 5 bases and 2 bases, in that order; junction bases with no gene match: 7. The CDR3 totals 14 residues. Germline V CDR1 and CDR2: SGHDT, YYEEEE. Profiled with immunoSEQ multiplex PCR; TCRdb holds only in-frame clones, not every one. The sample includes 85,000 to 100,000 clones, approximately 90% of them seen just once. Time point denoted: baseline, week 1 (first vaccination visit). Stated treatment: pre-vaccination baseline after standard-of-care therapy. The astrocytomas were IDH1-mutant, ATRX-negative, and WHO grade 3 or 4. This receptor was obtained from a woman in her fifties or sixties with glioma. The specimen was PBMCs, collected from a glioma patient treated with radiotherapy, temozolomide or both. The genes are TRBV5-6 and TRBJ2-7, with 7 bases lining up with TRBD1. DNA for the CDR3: TGTGCCAGCAGTAACACAGGGGTTCCCTACGAGCAGTACTTC. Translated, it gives CASSNTGVPYEQYF.